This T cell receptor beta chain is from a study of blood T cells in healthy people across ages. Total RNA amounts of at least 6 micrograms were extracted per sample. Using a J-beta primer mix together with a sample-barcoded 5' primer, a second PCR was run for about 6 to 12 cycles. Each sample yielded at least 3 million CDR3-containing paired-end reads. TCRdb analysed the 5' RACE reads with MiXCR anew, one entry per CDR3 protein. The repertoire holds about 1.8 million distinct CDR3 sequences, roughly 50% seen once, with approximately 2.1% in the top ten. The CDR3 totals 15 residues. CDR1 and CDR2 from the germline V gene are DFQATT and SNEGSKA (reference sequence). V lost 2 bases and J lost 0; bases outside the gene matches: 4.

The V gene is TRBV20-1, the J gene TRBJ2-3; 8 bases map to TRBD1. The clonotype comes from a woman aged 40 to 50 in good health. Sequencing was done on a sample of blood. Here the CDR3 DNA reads TGCAGTGCTAGACAGGGGGCATCTAGCACAGATACGCAGTATTTT. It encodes CSARQGASSTDTQYF.